A selection of T cell receptor beta chains follows, all from one sample in a study of T cell repertoires in cytomegalovirus infection. TCRdb called the reads again in MiXCR, with one record for every CDR3 protein. The table records approximately 120,000 distinct CDR3 sequences, 25% to 35% of them present only once. These receptors' targets are unknown. Sequencing used CD8+ T cells from cultured PBMCs, obtained from culture after CMV antigen stimulation. These receptors were collected from a human donor in good health (CMV status not recorded). Some clones in this sample may be carry-over from other donors' samples. Both conserved end residues are part of each CDR3. A D gene is named only where the DNA matches it firmly. Clone size is given for some rows only: seen once, a few or many times, or a class if the clone is expanded.

-	TRBV7-6	TRBJ2-1	few	CASQGGAYNEQFF	TGTGCCAGCCAGGGGGGAGCCTACAATGAGCAGTTCTTC
-	TRBV6-2/TRBV6-3	TRBJ1-2	few	CASSYSADGRRYTF	TGTGCCAGCAGTTACTCGGCAGACGGCAGGCGCTACACCTTC
-	TRBV28	TRBJ1-2	-	CASRNQGSYTYGYTF	TGTGCCAGCAGAAACCAGGGGAGTTATACCTATGGCTACACCTTC
-	TRBV14	TRBJ1-1	-	CASSQVSTLGTEAFF	TGTGCCAGCAGCCAAGTCTCAACTCTGGGGACTGAAGCTTTCTTT
-	TRBV6-6	TRBJ1-5	few	CASSYAEGNQPQHF	TGTGCCAGCAGTTACGCAGAGGGGAATCAGCCCCAGCATTTT
-	TRBV7-4	TRBJ1-6	-	CASSLAGNSPLHF	TGTGCCAGCAGCCTAGCGGGGAATTCACCCCTCCACTTT
-	TRBV28	TRBJ2-3	few	CASSLGAASTDTQYF	TGTGCCAGCAGTTTAGGGGCGGCTAGCACAGATACGCAGTATTTT
-	TRBV2	TRBJ1-2	-	CASSEAPGTNYGYTF	TGTGCCAGCAGTGAAGCGCCAGGGACTAACTATGGCTACACCTTC
TRBD1	TRBV7-6	TRBJ1-2	-	CASSTTGEYGYTF	TGTGCCAGCAGCACTACAGGGGAGTATGGCTACACCTTC
-	TRBV27	TRBJ1-1	few	CASSNTGNTEAFF	TGTGCCAGCAGCAATACAGGTAACACTGAAGCTTTCTTT
-	TRBV6-5	TRBJ1-5	-	CASSSSPSGATQPQHF	TGTGCCAGCAGTTCCTCGCCCTCAGGGGCCACTCAGCCCCAGCATTTT
TRBD1	TRBV12-3/TRBV12-4	TRBJ1-2	few	CASSHTGGWGYGYTF	TGTGCCAGCAGCCACACAGGGGGCTGGGGCTATGGCTACACCTTC
-	TRBV19	TRBJ1-1	many	CASSMARIGDTEAFF	TGTGCCAGTAGTATGGCGAGGATAGGGGACACTGAAGCTTTCTTT
TRBD1	TRBV12-3/TRBV12-4	TRBJ2-5	-	CASKTGTGLKETQYF	TGTGCCAGCAAGACCGGGACAGGGCTGAAAGAGACCCAGTACTTC
-	TRBV6-1	TRBJ1-2	many	CASSGRVSRDYGYTF	TGTGCCAGCAGCGGACGTGTTAGCAGGGATTATGGCTACACCTTC
TRBD2	TRBV6-6	TRBJ2-1	-	CASRASGHPSNEQFF	TGTGCCAGCAGAGCTAGCGGGCACCCTTCCAATGAGCAGTTCTTC
-	TRBV27	TRBJ1-6	-	CASWNTGMNSPLHF	TGTGCCAGCTGGAACACAGGGATGAATTCACCCCTCCACTTT
-	TRBV12-3/TRBV12-4	TRBJ2-7	once	CASAAGPYEQYF	TGTGCCAGCGCAGCGGGCCCCTACGAGCAGTACTTC
-	TRBV4-1	TRBJ1-5	-	CASSQVGGGVLSNQPQHF	TGCGCCAGCAGCCAAGTTGGAGGGGGGGTACTTAGCAATCAGCCCCAGCATTTT
-	TRBV6-1	TRBJ1-5	-	CASSSGTTGINQPQHF	TGTGCCAGCAGTTCGGGGACGACAGGCATCAATCAGCCCCAGCATTTT
-	TRBV2	TRBJ2-3	once	CASRRDYTDTQYF	TGTGCCAGCCGGAGGGATTACACAGATACGCAGTATTTT
TRBD2	TRBV7-6	TRBJ2-1	many	CASRPGLALAFYNEQFF	TGTGCCAGTCGCCCTGGACTAGCTCTGGCCTTCTACAATGAGCAGTTCTTC
-	TRBV2	TRBJ2-3	once	CASSGNTQYF	TGTGCCAGCAGTGGGAATACGCAGTATTTT